This TCR beta chain was recovered during a study of T cell responses to AZD1222 COVID-19 vaccine. Combined were second doses at about 4 or about 12 weeks. Concerning this clone itself: The antigen remains undetermined.

Study findings and constraints: No repertoire was sampled before or during the peak T cell response, only after it. Most donors were white British and more were female, and clonal diversity was possibly underestimated. At 160-218 and 743-854, vaccine-associated CD4 TCRs were dominant, and they spanned spike.

Generated by immunoSEQ multiplex PCR, the TCRdb table keeps only in-frame clones and is missing some. Of some 96,000 clones in the sample, about 81% are singletons; the top ten hold 14%. The receptor was derived from an adult who received the AZD1222 COVID-19 vaccine. The sample in question was peripheral blood, obtained 28 days after the second AZD1222 dose.

CDR3 sequence reads: CASSQGGNEQFF. The CDR3 DNA reads as TGTGCCAGCAGCCAGGGGGGCAATGAGCAGTTCTTC. V gene TRBV6-2 or TRBV6-3 combines with J gene TRBJ2-1, with a possible D match to TRBD1 (7 bases). The CDR3 spans 12 residues. Germline CDR1 is MNHEY and CDR2 is SVGEGT. Trimming removed 6 bases at V and 6 bases at J, with 9 bases between.